This T cell receptor beta chain was recorded in a study of memory CD4+ T cells and cytomegalovirus serostatus. Regarding the study as a whole: Suggested: most of the CMV-linked TCR signature lies in CD4+ memory cells.

Single viable CD3+CD4+CD8-CD45RO+ cells were sorted as the memory CD4+ T cells. Profiling relied on immunoSEQ multiplex PCR, and the TCRdb table lists in-frame clones only, not all of them. This table has about 42,000 clones, approximately 84% appearing once. The CDR3 length is 13 residues. Per germline, CDR1 SGHRS and CDR2 YFSETQ. Trimming left V 4 bases short and J 3 bases short, with 10 bases between. This clone was detected only a few times. What it binds is not known. This receptor was identified in an adult in good health and CMV-seronegative. V usage is TRBV5-1 and J usage is TRBJ1-2; no firm D call. Sequencing used memory CD4+ T cells from blood. CDR3 in DNA: TGCGCCAGCAGCCAAAGTTTAGACTATGGCTACACCTTC. Translating it yields CASSQSLDYGYTF.